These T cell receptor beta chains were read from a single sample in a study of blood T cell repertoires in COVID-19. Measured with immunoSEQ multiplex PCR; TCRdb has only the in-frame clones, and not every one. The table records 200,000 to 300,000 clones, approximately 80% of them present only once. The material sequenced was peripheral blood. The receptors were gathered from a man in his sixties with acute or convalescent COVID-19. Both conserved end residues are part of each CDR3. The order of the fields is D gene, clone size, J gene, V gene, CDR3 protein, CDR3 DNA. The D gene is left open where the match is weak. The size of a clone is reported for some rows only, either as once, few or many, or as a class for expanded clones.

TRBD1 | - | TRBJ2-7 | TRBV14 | CASSSQAGTGGLYEQYF | TGTGCCAGCAGCTCGCAGGCCGGGACAGGGGGCTTGTACGAGCAGTACTTC
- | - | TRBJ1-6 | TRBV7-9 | CASSRVRNSPLHF | TGTGCCAGCAGCCGGGTTCGGAATTCACCCCTCCACTTT
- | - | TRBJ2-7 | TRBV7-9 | CASSLESQGNEQYF | TGTGCCAGCAGCTTAGAGTCACAGGGAAACGAGCAGTACTTC
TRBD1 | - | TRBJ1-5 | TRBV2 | CASSDRTGHQPQHF | TGTGCCAGCAGCGATAGGACAGGTCATCAGCCCCAGCATTTT
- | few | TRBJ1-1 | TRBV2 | CASSEAGERAEAFF | TGTGCCAGCAGTGAAGCAGGGGAGCGGGCTGAAGCTTTCTTT
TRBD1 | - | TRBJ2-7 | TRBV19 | CASRGQGIYEQYF | TGTGCCAGTAGGGGACAGGGAATCTACGAGCAGTACTTC
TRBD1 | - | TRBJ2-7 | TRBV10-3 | CAIRRGQPEVPADF | TGTGCCATCAGGAGGGGACAGCCCGAGGTCCCCGCTGACTTC
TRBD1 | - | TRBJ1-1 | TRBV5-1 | CASSIDGDRWSTEAFF | TGCGCCAGCAGCATCGACGGGGACAGGTGGAGCACTGAAGCTTTCTTT
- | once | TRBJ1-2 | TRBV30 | CAWSRRGYGYTF | TGTGCCTGGAGTCGCAGGGGCTATGGCTACACCTTC
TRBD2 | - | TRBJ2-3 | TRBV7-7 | CASSLGLAGGQDTQYF | TGTGCTAGCAGCTTAGGACTAGCGGGGGGGCAAGATACGCAGTATTTT
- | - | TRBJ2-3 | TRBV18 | CASSYQQDTQYF | TGTGCCAGCTCTTATCAACAAGATACGCAGTATTTT
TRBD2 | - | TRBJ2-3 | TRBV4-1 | CASSLKLAGAQGGTQYF | TGCGCCAGCAGCCTTAAACTAGCGGGGGCTCAGGGGGGTACGCAGTATTTT
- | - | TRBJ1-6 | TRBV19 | CASNPDPGLNSPLHF | TGTGCCAGTAATCCAGACCCTGGACTCAATTCACCCCTCCACTTT
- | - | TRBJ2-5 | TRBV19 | CASSIQVQETQYF | TGTGCCAGTAGTATACAGGTCCAAGAGACCCAGTACTTC
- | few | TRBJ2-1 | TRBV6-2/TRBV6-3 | CASSYRGMNEQFF | TGTGCCAGCAGTTACAGGGGGATGAATGAGCAGTTCTTC
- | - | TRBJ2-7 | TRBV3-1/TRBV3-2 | CASSQDPPRSAPYEQYF | TGTGCCAGCAGCCAAGATCCCCCTAGGTCTGCCCCCTACGAGCAGTACTTC
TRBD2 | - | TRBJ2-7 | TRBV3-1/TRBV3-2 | CASSPRLAGDPKEQYF | TGTGCCAGCAGCCCCAGACTAGCGGGGGACCCTAAGGAGCAGTACTTC
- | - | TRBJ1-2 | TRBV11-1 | CASSPGYGYTF | TGTGCCAGCAGCCCGGGATATGGCTACACCTTC
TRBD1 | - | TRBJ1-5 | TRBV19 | CASSGLPGQGRGNQPQHF | TGTGCCAGTAGCGGACTTCCGGGACAGGGGAGGGGGAATCAGCCCCAGCATTTT
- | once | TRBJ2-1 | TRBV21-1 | CASSKGAFRTGDLGEQFF | TGTGCCAGCAGCAAAGGGGCCTTTAGGACAGGGGATTTAGGCGAGCAGTTCTTC
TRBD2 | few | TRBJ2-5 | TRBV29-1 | CSVVRTSGGQETQYF | TGCAGCGTTGTGAGGACTAGCGGGGGGCAAGAGACCCAGTACTTC
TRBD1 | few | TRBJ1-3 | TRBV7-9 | CASSPPRGTVSGNTIYF | TGTGCCAGCAGCCCCCCAAGGGGGACAGTCTCTGGAAACACCATATATTTT
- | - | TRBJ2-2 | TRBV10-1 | CASSGVSATGELFF | TGCGCCAGCAGTGGGGTCAGCGCCACCGGGGAGCTGTTTTTT
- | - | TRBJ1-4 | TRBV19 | CASSIRGSEKLFF | TGTGCCAGTAGTATCAGGGGTAGTGAAAAACTGTTTTTT
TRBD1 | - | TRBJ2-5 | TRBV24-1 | CATSDATGEETQYF | TGTGCCACCAGTGATGCAACAGGGGAAGAGACCCAGTACTTC
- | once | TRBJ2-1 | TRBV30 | CAGRAWWRDLYNEQFF | TGTGCCGGGCGAGCGTGGTGGCGGGACCTCTACAATGAGCAGTTCTTC
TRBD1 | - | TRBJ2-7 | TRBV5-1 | CASSLNPTGGEEQYF | TGCGCCAGCAGCTTGAACCCGACAGGGGGCGAAGAGCAGTACTTC
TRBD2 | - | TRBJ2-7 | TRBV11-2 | CASSLGDYGSYEQYF | TGTGCCAGCAGCTTAGGGGACTATGGCTCCTACGAGCAGTACTTC
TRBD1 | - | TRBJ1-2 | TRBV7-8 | CASSPRQGTYGYTF | TGTGCCAGCAGCCCCCGACAGGGGACCTATGGCTACACCTTC
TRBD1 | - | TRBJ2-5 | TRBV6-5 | CASRDQGQGRQTQYF | TGTGCCAGCAGAGACCAGGGACAGGGACGACAGACCCAGTACTTC
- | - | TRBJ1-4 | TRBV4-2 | CASSQDVRRNNEKLFF | TGTGCCAGCAGCCAAGATGTCCGGCGGAATAATGAAAAACTGTTTTTT
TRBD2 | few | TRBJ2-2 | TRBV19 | CASTRLAGAPTNTGELFF | TGTGCCAGTACCCGACTAGCGGGGGCGCCTACCAACACCGGGGAGCTGTTTTTT
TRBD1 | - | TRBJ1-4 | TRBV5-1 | CASSLGTGGGEKLFF | TGCGCCAGCAGCTTGGGGACAGGGGGCGGTGAAAAACTGTTTTTT
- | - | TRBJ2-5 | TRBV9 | CASSVFDQETQYF | TGTGCCAGCAGCGTATTCGACCAAGAGACCCAGTACTTC
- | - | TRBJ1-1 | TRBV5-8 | CASSLDREGNTEAFF | TGTGCCAGCAGCTTGGATCGAGAGGGGAACACTGAAGCTTTCTTT
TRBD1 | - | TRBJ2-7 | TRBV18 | CASSPLAGGVDSIGEQYF | TGTGCCAGCTCACCATTAGCAGGGGGCGTTGATTCGATCGGCGAGCAGTACTTC
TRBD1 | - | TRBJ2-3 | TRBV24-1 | CATSERTGDSATQYF | TGTGCCACCAGTGAACGGACAGGGGACTCTGCGACGCAGTATTTT
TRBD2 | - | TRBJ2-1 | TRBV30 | CASPGLAINEQFF | TGTGCCTCACCGGGACTAGCGATCAATGAGCAGTTCTTC
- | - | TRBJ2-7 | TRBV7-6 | CASSLGVSVPYEQYF | TGTGCCAGCAGCTTAGGTGTTTCAGTCCCCTACGAGCAGTACTTC
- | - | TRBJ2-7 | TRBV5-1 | CASSEDGGFKQYF | TGCGCCAGCAGCGAAGATGGGGGGTTCAAGCAGTACTTC
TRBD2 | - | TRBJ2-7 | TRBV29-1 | CSVEGGSESEQYF | TGCAGCGTTGAAGGCGGGAGTGAATCCGAGCAGTACTTC
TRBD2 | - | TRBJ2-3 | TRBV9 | CASSANLAGGDTQYF | TGTGCCAGCAGCGCTAATCTAGCGGGAGGGGATACGCAGTATTTT